The 8 T cell receptor beta chains listed next were all sequenced from one sample in a study of T cells in Graves' hyperthyroidism and ophthalmopathy. The investigators amplified TCR beta CDR3 regions from RNA transcripts. Using the HTBI primer set, a first-round RT-PCR was run on the TCR CDR3. Using its own MiXCR run on the multiplex PCR reads, TCRdb lists one record per CDR3 protein. The sample carries over 250,000 distinct CDR3 sequences, 22% recorded once. The sequenced sample consisted of blood. Every receptor here comes from a man aged 30-40 years with Graves' ophthalmopathy.

The chain recombines TRBV24-1 with TRBJ2-7; D may correspond to TRBD1 or TRBD2 (5 bases each). The CDR3 has 13 amino acids. The germline CDR1 and CDR2 sequences are KGHDR and SFDVKD. Trimming removed 3 bases at V and 0 bases at J, with 5 bases between. This CDR3 reads CATSDGTSYEQYF. Written as DNA, the CDR3 is TGTGCCACCAGTGATGGGACCTCCTACGAGCAGTACTTC.

This clonotype has just a few counts. CDR3 sequence: CASSLVGTAQETQYF. The CDR3 DNA is TGTGCCAGCAGTTTGGTTGGGACAGCCCAAGAGACCCAGTACTTC. The chain employs TRBV12-3 or TRBV12-4 and TRBJ2-5, with TRBD1 matching 7 bases. The CDR3 loop spans 15 amino acids. V lost 3 bases to trimming and J lost 1 base; unmatched junction nucleotides: 5.

There are many counts of this clonotype. The genes are TRBV7-2 and TRBJ1-1; D uncertain. V was trimmed by 4 bases and J by 5 bases, leaving 8 bases between them. Germline V gene lookup returns CDR1 SGHTA and CDR2 FQGNSA. The CDR3 covers 12 residues. CDR3 in DNA: TGTGCCAGCAGCTCAGATCTGACTGAAGCTTTCTTT. Residues: CASSSDLTEAFF.

This clonotype was recorded a few times. This chain joins TRBV29-1 and TRBJ2-1; 11 bases are shared with TRBD2. CDR3 length: 14 amino acids. Germline CDR1 SQVTM, CDR2 ANQGSEA. The V segment lost 7 bases and the J segment 5 bases; nucleotides outside the gene matches: 7. The CDR3 coding sequence is TGCAGCGCTGTGGCTAGCGGGAGGAACAATGAGCAGTTCTTC. Amino acids: CSAVASGRNNEQFF.

The rearrangement joins TRBV20-1 to TRBJ2-3; D is ambiguous. Trimming removed 8 bases from V and 6 bases from J, with 12 bases in between. Germline assignment: CDR1 DFQATT and CDR2 SNEGSKA (reference sequence). The CDR3 length is 11 residues. This chain's CDR3 is CSFSHLDTQYF. DNA of the CDR3: TGCAGTTTTTCCCACCTCGATACGCAGTATTTT.

This clonotype was observed a handful of times. The chain combines TRBV11-1 with TRBJ1-4, with 11 bases that match TRBD1. The CDR3 contains 16 residues. CDR1 and CDR2 (germline): SGHAT, FQDESV (reference sequence). J gave up 7 bases and V 5 bases, and 9 bases lay outside the gene matches. The CDR3 nucleotides read TGTGCCAGCAGCCAGCCCCGGACAGGGGGCGTTGAAAAACTGTTTTTT. Translated, it gives CASSQPRTGGVEKLFF.

This clonotype was found many times. The V and J genes are TRBV28 and TRBJ2-1; TRBD2 might be the D (7 bases). Trimming left V 8 bases short and J 10 bases short, with 21 bases between. Germline V gene lookup returns CDR1 MDHEN and CDR2 SYDVKM. This CDR3 has 14 amino acids. The CDR3, as DNA: TGTGCCAGCTGTTACGGGGGGCCCATTGTGGAGCAGTTCTTC. As protein: CASCYGGPIVEQFF.

This clonotype was recorded many times. This rearrangement joins TRBV11-2 to TRBJ2-7; D remains unclear. The CDR3 length is 16 residues. V lost 5 bases and J lost 0, with 17 bases in between. Germline CDR1 reads SGHAT; CDR2 reads FQNNGV. The CDR3 nucleotides are TGTGCCAGCAGCAGAACGGGTGGTTCGATCTCCTACGAGCAGTACTTC. Translated: CASSRTGGSISYEQYF.